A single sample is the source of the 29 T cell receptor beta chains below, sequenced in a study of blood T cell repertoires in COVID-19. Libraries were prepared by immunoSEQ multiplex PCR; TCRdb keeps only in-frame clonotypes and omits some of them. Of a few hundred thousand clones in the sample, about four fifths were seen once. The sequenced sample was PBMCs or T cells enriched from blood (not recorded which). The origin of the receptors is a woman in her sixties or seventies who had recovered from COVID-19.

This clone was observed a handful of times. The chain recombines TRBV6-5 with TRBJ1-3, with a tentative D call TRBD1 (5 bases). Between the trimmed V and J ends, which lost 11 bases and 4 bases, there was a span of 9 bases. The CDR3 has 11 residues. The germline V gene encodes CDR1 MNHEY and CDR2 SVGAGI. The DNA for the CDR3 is TGTGCCGCCCAGGGCGGAAACACCATATATTTT. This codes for CAAQGGNTIYF.

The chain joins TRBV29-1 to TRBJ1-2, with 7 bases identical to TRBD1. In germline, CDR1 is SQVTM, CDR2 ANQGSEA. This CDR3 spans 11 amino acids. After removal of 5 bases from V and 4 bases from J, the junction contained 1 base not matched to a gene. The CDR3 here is CSVRQGYGYTF. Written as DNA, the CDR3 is TGCAGCGTTAGACAGGGCTATGGCTACACCTTC.

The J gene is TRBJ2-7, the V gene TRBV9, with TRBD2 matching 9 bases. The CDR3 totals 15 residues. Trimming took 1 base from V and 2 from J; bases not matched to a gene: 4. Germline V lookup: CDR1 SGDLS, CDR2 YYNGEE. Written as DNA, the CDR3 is TGTGCCAGCAGCGTAAGCGGGAGGTCCCCCTACGAGCAGTACTTC. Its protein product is CASSVSGRSPYEQYF.

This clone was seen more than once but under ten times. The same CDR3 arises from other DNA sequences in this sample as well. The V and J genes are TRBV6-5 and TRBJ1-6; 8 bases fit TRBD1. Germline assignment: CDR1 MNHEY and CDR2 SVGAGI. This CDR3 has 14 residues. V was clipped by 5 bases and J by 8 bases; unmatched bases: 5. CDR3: CASSLGQGDSPLHF. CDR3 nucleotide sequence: TGTGCCAGCAGTCTAGGACAGGGTGATTCACCCCTCCACTTT.

CDR3 nucleotides: TGTGCCAGCAGCTTAGGCCCCCGGACAGGAGCTTTCTTT. Its protein product is CASSLGPRTGAFF. The chain joins TRBV7-9 to TRBJ1-1, with 7 bases fitting TRBD1. Trimming cost V 1 base and J 10 bases; bases outside gene matches: 6. The CDR3 consists of 13 residues. The germline gives CDR1 SEHNR, CDR2 FQNEAQ (reference sequence).

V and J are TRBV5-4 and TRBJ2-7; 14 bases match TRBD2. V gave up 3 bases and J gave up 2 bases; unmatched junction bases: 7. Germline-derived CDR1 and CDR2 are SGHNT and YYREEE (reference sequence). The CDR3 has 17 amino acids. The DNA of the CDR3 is TGTGCCAGCAGCTCGGGACTAGCGGGAGCCCGAACCTACGAGCAGTACTTC. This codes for CASSSGLAGARTYEQYF.

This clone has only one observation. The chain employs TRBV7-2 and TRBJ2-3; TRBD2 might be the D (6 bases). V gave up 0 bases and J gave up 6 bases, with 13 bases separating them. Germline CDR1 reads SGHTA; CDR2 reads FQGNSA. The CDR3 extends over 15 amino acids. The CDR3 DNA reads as TGTGCCAGCAGCTTAGCGGCAGGGAGGTCCGATACGCAGTATTTT. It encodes CASSLAAGRSDTQYF.

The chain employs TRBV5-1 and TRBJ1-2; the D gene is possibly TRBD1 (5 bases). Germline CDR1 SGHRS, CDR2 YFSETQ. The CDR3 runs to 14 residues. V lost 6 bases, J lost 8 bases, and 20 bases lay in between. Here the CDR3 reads CASTPGVGAGGYTF. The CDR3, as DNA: TGCGCCAGCACCCCTGGGGTTGGGGCAGGAGGCTACACCTTC.

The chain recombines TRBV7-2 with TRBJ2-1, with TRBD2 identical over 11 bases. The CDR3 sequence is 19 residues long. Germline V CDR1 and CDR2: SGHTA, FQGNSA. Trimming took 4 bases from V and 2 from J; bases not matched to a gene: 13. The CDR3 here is CASSSRIFMTSGTYNEQFF. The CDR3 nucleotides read TGTGCCAGCAGCTCCCGTATCTTCATGACTAGCGGGACCTACAATGAGCAGTTCTTC.

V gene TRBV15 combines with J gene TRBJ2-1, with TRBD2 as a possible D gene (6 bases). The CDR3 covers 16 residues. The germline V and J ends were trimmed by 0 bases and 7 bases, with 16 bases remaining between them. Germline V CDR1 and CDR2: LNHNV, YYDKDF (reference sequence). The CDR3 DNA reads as TGTGCCACCAGCAGAGAATTTTCGTGGGGGGAAAATGAGCAGTTCTTC. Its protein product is CATSREFSWGENEQFF. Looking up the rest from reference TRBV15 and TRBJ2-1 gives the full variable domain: DAMVIQNPRYQVTQFGKPVTLSCSQTLNHNVMYWYQQKSSQAPKLLFHYYDKDFNNEADTPDNFQSRRPNTSFCFLDIRSPGLGDTAMYLCATSREFSWGENEQFFGPGTRLTVL.

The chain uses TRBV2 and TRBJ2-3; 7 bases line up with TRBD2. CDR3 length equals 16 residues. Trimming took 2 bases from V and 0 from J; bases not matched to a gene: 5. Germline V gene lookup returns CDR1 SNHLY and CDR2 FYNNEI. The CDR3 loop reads CASSERLAASTDTQYF. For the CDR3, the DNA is TGTGCCAGCAGTGAACGGCTAGCGGCTAGCACAGATACGCAGTATTTT.

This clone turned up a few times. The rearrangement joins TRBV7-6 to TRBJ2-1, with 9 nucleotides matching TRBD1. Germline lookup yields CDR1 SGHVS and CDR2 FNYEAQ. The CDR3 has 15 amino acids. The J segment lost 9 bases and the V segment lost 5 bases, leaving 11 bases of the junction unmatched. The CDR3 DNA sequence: TGTGCCAGCAGCGCCACCGGGACAGGGTTGGGTGAGCAGTTCTTC. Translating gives CASSATGTGLGEQFF.

The chain's CDR3 is CASSPGHLSGNTIYF. In DNA, the CDR3 is TGTGCCAGCAGCCCGGGACACCTCTCTGGAAACACCATATATTTT. This rearrangement joins TRBV7-2 to TRBJ1-3; perhaps TRBD1 as D (6 bases). V was trimmed by 5 bases and J by 0 bases, leaving 11 bases between them. The germline V gene encodes CDR1 SGHTA and CDR2 FQGNSA. This CDR3 comprises 15 residues.

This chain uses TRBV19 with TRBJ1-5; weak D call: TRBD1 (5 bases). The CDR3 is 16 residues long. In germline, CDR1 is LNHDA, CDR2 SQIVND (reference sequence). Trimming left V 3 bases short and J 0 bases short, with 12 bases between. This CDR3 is CASSISGTVSNQPQHF. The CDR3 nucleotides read TGTGCCAGTAGTATTTCCGGGACTGTTAGCAATCAGCCCCAGCATTTT.

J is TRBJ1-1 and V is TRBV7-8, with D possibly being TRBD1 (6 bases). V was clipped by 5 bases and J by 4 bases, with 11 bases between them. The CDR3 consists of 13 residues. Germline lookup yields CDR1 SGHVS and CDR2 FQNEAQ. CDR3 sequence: CASSPGVGTEAFF. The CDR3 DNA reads TGTGCCAGCAGCCCAGGGGTTGGCACTGAAGCTTTCTTT.

The CDR3 reads CASSPAKGNNYGYTF. CDR3 in DNA: TGTGCCAGCTCACCAGCGAAGGGGAATAACTATGGCTACACCTTC. The rearrangement links TRBV18 to TRBJ1-2; possibly TRBD1 for D (5 bases). Germline-derived CDR1 and CDR2 are KGHSH and LQKENI. The CDR3 is 15 residues long. V shed 2 bases and J shed 1 base, with 11 bases lying between them. The full variable domain, in which reference TRBV18 and TRBJ1-2 provide the parts outside the CDR3, is NAGVMQNPRHLVRRRGQEARLRCSPMKGHSHVYWYRQLPEEGLKFMVYLQKENIIDESGMPKERFSAEFPKEGPSILRIQQVVRGDSAAYFCASSPAKGNNYGYTFGSGTRLTVV.

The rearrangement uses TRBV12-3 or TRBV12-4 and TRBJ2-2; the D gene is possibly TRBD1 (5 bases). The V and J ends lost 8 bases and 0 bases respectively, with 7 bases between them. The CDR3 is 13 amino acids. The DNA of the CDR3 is TGTGCCAGCCGGACAACGAACACCGGGGAGCTGTTTTTT. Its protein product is CASRTTNTGELFF.

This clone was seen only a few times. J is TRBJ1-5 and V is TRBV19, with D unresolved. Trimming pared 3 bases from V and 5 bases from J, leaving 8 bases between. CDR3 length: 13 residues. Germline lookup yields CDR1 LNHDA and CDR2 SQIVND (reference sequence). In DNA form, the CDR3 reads TGTGCCAGTAGTATGGGAGAAGATCAGCCCCAGCATTTT. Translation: CASSMGEDQPQHF.

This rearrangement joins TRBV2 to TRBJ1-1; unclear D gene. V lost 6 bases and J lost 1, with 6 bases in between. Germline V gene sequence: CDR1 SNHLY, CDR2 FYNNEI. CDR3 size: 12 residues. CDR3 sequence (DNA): TGTGCCAGCAGGCGGGAGAACACTGAAGCTTTCTTT. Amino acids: CASRRENTEAFF.

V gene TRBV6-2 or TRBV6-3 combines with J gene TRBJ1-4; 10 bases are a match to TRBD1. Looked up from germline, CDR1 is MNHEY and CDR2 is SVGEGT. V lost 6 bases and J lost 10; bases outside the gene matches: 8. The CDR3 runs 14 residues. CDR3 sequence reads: CASSHSTGGRKLFF. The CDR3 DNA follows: TGTGCCAGCAGCCACTCGACAGGGGGCAGAAAACTGTTTTTT.

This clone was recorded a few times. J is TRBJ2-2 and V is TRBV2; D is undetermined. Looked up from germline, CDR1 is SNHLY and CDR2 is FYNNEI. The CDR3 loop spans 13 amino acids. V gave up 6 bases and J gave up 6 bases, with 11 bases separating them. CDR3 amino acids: CASSAESAGELFF. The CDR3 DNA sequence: TGTGCCAGCAGCGCTGAATCGGCCGGGGAGCTGTTTTTT.

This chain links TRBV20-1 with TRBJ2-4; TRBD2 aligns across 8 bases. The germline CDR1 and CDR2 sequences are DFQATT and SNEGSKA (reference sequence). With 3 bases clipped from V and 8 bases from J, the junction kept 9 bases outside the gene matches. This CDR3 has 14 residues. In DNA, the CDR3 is TGCAGTGCTAGTGGGGCAGCGGGGGAGGACATTCAGTACTTC. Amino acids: CSASGAAGEDIQYF.

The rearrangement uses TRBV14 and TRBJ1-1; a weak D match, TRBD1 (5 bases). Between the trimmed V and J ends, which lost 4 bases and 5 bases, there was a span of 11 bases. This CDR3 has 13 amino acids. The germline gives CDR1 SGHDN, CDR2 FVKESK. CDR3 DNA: TGTGCCAGCAGCCCCCAGGCAGGGACTGAAGCTTTCTTT. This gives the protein CASSPQAGTEAFF.

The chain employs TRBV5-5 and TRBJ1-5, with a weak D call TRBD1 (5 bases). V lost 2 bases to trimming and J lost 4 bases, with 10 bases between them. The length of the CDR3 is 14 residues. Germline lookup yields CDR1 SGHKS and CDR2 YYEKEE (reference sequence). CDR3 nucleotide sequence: TGTGCCAGCAGCTTTGAGACAGCTAATCAGCCCCAGCATTTT. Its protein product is CASSFETANQPQHF.

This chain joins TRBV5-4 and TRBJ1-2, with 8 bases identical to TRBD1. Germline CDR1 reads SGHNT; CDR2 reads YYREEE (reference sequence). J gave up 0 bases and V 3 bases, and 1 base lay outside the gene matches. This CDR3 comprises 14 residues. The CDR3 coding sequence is TGTGCCAGCAGCTCAGGGGGCTCTAACTATGGCTACACCTTC. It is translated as CASSSGGSNYGYTF.

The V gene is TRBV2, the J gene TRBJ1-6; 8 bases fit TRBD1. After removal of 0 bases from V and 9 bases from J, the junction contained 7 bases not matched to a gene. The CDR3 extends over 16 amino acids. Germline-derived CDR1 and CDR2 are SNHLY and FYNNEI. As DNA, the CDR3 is TGTGCCAGCAGTGAAGCTCACAGGGGGGTGGGTTCACCCCTCCACTTT. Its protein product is CASSEAHRGVGSPLHF.

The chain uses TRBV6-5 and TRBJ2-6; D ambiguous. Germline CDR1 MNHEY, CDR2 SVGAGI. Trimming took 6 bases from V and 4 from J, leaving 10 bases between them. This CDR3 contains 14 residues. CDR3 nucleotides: TGTGCCAGCAGACCAGAATCCGGGGCCAACGTCCTGACTTTC. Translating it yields CASRPESGANVLTF.

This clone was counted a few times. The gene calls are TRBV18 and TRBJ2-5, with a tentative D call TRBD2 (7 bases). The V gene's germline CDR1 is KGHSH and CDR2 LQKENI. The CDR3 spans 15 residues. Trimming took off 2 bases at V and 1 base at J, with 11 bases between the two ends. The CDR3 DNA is TGTGCCAGCTCACCAGTCGGGGGGCTCCAAGAGACCCAGTACTTC. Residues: CASSPVGGLQETQYF.

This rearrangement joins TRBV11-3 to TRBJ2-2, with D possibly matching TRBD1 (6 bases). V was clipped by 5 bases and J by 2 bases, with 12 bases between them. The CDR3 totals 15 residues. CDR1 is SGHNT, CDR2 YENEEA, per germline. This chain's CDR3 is CASSHTGSNTGELFF. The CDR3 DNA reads TGTGCCAGCAGCCATACAGGGAGTAACACCGGGGAGCTGTTTTTT.